The sequence of this T cell receptor (beta chain) was determined in a study of blood T cell repertoires in COVID-19. At the level of the study: The study drew acute and convalescent COVID-19 samples from the United States, Italy and Spain. The analysed material was cDNA or gDNA that came from T cells, B-cell-depleted T cells, or PBMCs.

This clone has a handful of counts. In germline, CDR1 is KGHSH, CDR2 LQKENI. This CDR3 has 14 residues. Trimming took 3 bases from V and 6 from J, leaving 15 bases between them. Authors' processing steps: Nucleated cell counts were estimated from reference gene primer amplification. Here immunoSEQ multiplex PCR was the method, and the copy in TCRdb shows in-frame clones only, minus some. That table gives V, J and clone size, and the DNA gave D and trimming. This table holds about 110,000 clones, about three quarters found once. The chain couples TRBV18 to TRBJ2-7, with a possible D match to TRBD1 (6 bases). The sample comprised peripheral blood. The source of this sequence is a middle-aged woman with acute or convalescent COVID-19. CDR3 coding DNA: TGTGCCAGCTCACCGACAGGAGGAGTGGTCGAGCAGTACTTC. This codes for CASSPTGGVVEQYF.